Listed below are T cell receptor beta chains from one sample, sequenced in a study of response to subunit inactivated influenza vaccine. TCRdb re-called the RT-PCR reads with MiXCR, one entry per CDR3 protein. The table records under 950,000 distinct CDR3 sequences, around 20% of them present only once. The sample consisted of PBMCs from blood, taken more than 4 days after vaccination. The receptors shown here come from a man aged 45-60 years who received an inactivated influenza vaccine. Each CDR3 is given with its conserved first and last residue. Each record gives: clone size, D gene, J gene, V gene, CDR3 DNA, CDR3 protein. D genes are given only for firm matches. Clone size is stated in some rows and not others, as once, few, many or a class when expanded.

few	TRBD1	TRBJ1-6	TRBV27	TGTGCCAGCAGCTCGCTGACAGGGTTTTATTCACCCCTCCACTTT	CASSSLTGFYSPLHF
.	.	TRBJ2-1	TRBV28	TGTGCCAGCAGTGGTTCAGGGGCTCAAGTCTACAATGAGCAGTTCTTC	CASSGSGAQVYNEQFF
many	.	TRBJ2-1	TRBV28	TGTGCCAGTAGACCCGAGGTTCGGTCCTACAATGAGCAGTTCTTC	CASRPEVRSYNEQFF
few	TRBD2	TRBJ2-7	TRBV7-3	TGTGCCAGCAGCTTACAGAGCGGGAGGGCCGAGCAGTACTTC	CASSLQSGRAEQYF
.	TRBD1	TRBJ1-1	TRBV20-1	TGCAGTGCTAGAAATGGACAGGGAAGGTCAGTCGTCACTGAAGCTTTCTTT	CSARNGQGRSVVTEAFF
.	TRBD2	TRBJ2-1	TRBV6-1	TGTGCCAGCAGCACCCCGACTAGCTTTGAGCAGTTCTTC	CASSTPTSFEQFF
.	TRBD2	TRBJ2-1	TRBV5-1	TGCGCCAGCAGCATTAGCGGGGTGACGTACAATGAGCAGTTCTTC	CASSISGVTYNEQFF
many	TRBD1	TRBJ1-1	TRBV12-3/TRBV12-4	TGTGCCAGCAGTTTAAGTCAAGGGGGCTACACTGAAGCTTTCTTT	CASSLSQGGYTEAFF
.	TRBD2	TRBJ2-2	TRBV20-1	TGCAGTGCATCACCAGCGGCGGGAGGGTGGACCGGGGAGCTGTTTTTT	CSASPAAGGWTGELFF
few	TRBD1	TRBJ2-7	TRBV12-3/TRBV12-4	TGTGCCAGCAGTTTGGGTCTCGGGACAGGCGAGCAGTACTTC	CASSLGLGTGEQYF
few	.	TRBJ2-1	TRBV9	TGTGCCAGCAGCGTAGAACGGGAGCGCAATGAGCAGTTCTTC	CASSVERERNEQFF
.	.	TRBJ2-5	TRBV10-3	TGTGCCATCAGTGAGTCAGTGGGACGGGAGACCCAGTACTTC	CAISESVGRETQYF
.	.	TRBJ2-1	TRBV5-6	TGTGCCAGCAGCTTGATGGCGTCCGGGACCTACAATGAGCAGTTCTTC	CASSLMASGTYNEQFF
few	.	TRBJ2-3	TRBV11-2	TGTGCCAGCAGCTCAGATGGGGCCGCAGATACGCAGTATTTT	CASSSDGAADTQYF
.	.	TRBJ2-7	TRBV24-1	TGTGCCACCAGTGATGGCAGGAGCTCCTACGAGCAGTACTTC	CATSDGRSSYEQYF
.	.	TRBJ2-1	TRBV20-1	TGCAGTGCTGCCCCCCCCGCGGATATATACAATGAGCAGTTCTTC	CSAAPPADIYNEQFF
many	.	TRBJ1-2	TRBV7-2	TGTGCCAGCAGCTTAGAACCTGAAAGGGGTAACTATGGCTACACCTTC	CASSLEPERGNYGYTF
.	TRBD2	TRBJ2-7	TRBV20-1	TGCAGTGCTAAGGAGACTAGCGGGAGCTTCGAGCAGTACTTC	CSAKETSGSFEQYF
.	.	TRBJ2-3	TRBV19	TGTGCCAGTAGTCCGGGACTCCGAAGGGATACGCAGTATTTT	CASSPGLRRDTQYF
many	TRBD2	TRBJ2-2	TRBV5-4	TGTGCCAGCCACGGGGGAGCGGGGGGTAACACCGGGGAGCTGTTTTTT	CASHGGAGGNTGELFF
few	.	TRBJ2-7	TRBV20-1	TGCAGTGCGGGACCTGGGACTTTCTCCTACGAGCAGTACTTC	CSAGPGTFSYEQYF
.	.	TRBJ2-7	TRBV5-1	TGCGCCAGCAGCTATAACTTCGGAGGCGGGCCCGAGCAGTACTTC	CASSYNFGGGPEQYF
.	.	TRBJ2-2	TRBV29-1	TGCAGCGGCGGATTTAGTTCCGGGGAGCTGTTTTTT	CSGGFSSGELFF
few	.	TRBJ2-3	TRBV7-2	TGTGCCAGCAGCTCAGGCACGATACCGGATACGCAGTATTTT	CASSSGTIPDTQYF
.	TRBD1	TRBJ2-5	TRBV5-1	TGCGCCAGCAGCTTACAGGGGACATATCAAGAGACCCAGTACTTC	CASSLQGTYQETQYF
.	.	TRBJ2-3	TRBV7-2	TGTGCCAGCAGCTTATTCGGGACATCCAGCACAGATACGCAGTATTTT	CASSLFGTSSTDTQYF
.	.	TRBJ2-7	TRBV7-2	TGTGCCAGCAGCCGGACAGTCTCTGGCTCCTACGAGCAGTACTTC	CASSRTVSGSYEQYF
.	.	TRBJ2-7	TRBV7-6	TGTGCCAGCAGCTACAGGGACCCCAGGGACGAGCAGTACTTC	CASSYRDPRDEQYF
few	.	TRBJ2-3	TRBV20-1	TGCAGTGCTAGAGTGGTTGCGGGAAGCACAGATACGCAGTATTTT	CSARVVAGSTDTQYF
few	.	TRBJ1-3	TRBV7-2	TGTGCCAGCAGCTTAGCGAGACGGGTCTCTGGAAACACCATATATTTT	CASSLARRVSGNTIYF
few	TRBD1	TRBJ2-7	TRBV28	TGTGCCAGTGCTACAACAGGGGGAAGAGGCTACGAGCAGTACTTC	CASATTGGRGYEQYF